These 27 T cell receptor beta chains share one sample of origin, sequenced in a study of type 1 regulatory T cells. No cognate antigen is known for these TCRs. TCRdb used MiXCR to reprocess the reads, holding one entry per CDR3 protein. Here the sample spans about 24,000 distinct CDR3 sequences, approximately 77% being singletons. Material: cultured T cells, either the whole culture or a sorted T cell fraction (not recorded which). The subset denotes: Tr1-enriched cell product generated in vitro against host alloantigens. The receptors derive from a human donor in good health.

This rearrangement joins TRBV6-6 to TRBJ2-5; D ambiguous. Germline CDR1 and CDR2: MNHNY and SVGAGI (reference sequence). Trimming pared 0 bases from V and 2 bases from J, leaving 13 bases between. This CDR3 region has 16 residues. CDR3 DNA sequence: TGTGCCAGCAGTTACTCGCGGTTAGGAGCACAAGAGACCCAGTACTTC. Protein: CASSYSRLGAQETQYF.

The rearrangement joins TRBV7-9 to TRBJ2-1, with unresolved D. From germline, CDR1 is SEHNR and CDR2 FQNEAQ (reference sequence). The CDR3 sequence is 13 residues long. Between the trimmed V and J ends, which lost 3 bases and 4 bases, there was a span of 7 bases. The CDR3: CASSFVGYNEQFF. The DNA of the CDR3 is TGTGCCAGCAGCTTTGTGGGTTACAATGAGCAGTTCTTC. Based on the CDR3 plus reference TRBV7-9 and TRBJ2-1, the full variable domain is DTGVSQNPRHKITKRGQNVTFRCDPISEHNRLYWYRQTLGQGPEFLTYFQNEAQLEKSRLLSDRFSAERPKGSFSTLEIQRTEQGDSAMYLCASSFVGYNEQFFGPGTRLTVL.

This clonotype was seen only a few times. The CDR3 DNA is TGTGCCAGCAGCCCCGAAGGGGGGGCGGGCAATGAGCAGTTCTTC. This translates into CASSPEGGAGNEQFF. The chain uses TRBV2 and TRBJ2-1; tentative D call: TRBD2 (7 bases). The CDR3 spans 15 residues. The germline V gene encodes CDR1 SNHLY and CDR2 FYNNEI. The V and J ends lost 6 bases and 6 bases respectively, with 18 bases between them.

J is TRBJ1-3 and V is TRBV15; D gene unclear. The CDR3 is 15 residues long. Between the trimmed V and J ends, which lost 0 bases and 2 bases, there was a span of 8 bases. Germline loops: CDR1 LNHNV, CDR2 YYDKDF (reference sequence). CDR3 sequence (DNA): TGTGCCACCAGCAGAGATGTTGGACCTGGAAACACCATATATTTT. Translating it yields CATSRDVGPGNTIYF.

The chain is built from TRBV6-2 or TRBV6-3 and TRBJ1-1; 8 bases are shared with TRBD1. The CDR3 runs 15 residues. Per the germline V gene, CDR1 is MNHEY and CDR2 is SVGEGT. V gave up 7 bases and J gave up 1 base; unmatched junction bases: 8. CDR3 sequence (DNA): TGTGCCAGCACCTGGACAGGGAGGGGGAACACTGAAGCTTTCTTT. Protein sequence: CASTWTGRGNTEAFF.

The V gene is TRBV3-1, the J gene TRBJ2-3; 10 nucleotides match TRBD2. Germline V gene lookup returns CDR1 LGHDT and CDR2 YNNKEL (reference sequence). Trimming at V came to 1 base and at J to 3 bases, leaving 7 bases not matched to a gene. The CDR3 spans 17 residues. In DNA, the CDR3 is TGTGCCAGCAGCCAAGGACAAGTTAGCGGGGGGACAGATACGCAGTATTTT. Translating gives CASSQGQVSGGTDTQYF.

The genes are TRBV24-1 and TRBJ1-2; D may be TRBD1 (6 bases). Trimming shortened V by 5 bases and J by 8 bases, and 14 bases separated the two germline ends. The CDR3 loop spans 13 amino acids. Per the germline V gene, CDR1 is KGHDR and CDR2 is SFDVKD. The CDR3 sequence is CATSAQGSGGYTF. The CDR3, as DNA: TGTGCCACCAGTGCCCAGGGGTCGGGCGGCTACACCTTC.

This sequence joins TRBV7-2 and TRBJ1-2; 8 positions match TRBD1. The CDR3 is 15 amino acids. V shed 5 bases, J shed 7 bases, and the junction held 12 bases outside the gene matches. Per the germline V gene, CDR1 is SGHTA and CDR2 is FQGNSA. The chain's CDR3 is CASSRISQGAFGYTF. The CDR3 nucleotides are TGTGCCAGCAGCCGTATCAGCCAGGGGGCGTTTGGCTACACCTTC.

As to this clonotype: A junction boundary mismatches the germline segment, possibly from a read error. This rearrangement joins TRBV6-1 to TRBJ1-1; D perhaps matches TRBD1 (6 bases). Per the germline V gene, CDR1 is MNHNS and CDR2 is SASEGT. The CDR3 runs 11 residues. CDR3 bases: TGCGTTACAGGGCTCCTCACTGAAGCTTTCTTT. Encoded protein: CVTGLLTEAFF.

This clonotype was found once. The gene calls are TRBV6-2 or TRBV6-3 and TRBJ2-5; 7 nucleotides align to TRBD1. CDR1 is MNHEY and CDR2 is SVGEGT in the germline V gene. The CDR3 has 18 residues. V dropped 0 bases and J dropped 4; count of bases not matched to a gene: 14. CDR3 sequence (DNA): TGTGCCAGCAGTTACTCCCCTTGGGACAGTTCCACCCGAGAGACCCAGTACTTC. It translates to CASSYSPWDSSTRETQYF.

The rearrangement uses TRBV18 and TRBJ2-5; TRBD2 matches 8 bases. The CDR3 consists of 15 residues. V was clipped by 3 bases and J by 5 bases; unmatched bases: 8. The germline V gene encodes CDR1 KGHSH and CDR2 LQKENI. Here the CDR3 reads CASSPLGLVGETQYF. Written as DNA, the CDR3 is TGTGCCAGCTCACCGCTGGGACTAGTCGGGGAGACCCAGTACTTC.

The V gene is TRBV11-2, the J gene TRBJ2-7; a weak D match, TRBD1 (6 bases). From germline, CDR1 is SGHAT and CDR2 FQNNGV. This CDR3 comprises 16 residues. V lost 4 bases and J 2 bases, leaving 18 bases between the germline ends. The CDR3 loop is CASSSLVLRGTYEQYF. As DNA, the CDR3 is TGTGCCAGCAGCTCCCTCGTCTTAAGGGGGACCTACGAGCAGTACTTC. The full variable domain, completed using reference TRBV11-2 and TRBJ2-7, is EAGVAQSPRYKIIEKRQSVAFWCNPISGHATLYWYQQILGQGPKLLIQFQNNGVVDDSQLPKDRFSAERLKGVDSTLKIQPAKLEDSAVYLCASSSLVLRGTYEQYFGPGTRLTVT.

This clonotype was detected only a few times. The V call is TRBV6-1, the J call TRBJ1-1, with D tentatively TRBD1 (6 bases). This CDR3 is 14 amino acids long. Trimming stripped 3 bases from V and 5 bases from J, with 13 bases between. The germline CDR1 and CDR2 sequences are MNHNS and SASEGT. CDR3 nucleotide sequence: TGTGCCAGCAGTGATCAGGGGTGGGGTACTGAAGCTTTCTTT. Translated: CASSDQGWGTEAFF.

The CDR3 is CASSQDHRGTNEKLFF. DNA of the CDR3: TGCGCCAGCAGCCAAGATCACCGAGGGACTAATGAAAAACTGTTTTTT. This chain uses TRBV4-3 with TRBJ1-4; the D is unclear. V shed 0 bases and J shed 2 bases, with 10 bases lying between them. The CDR3 consists of 16 residues. Germline values: CDR1 LGHNA, CDR2 YSLEER.

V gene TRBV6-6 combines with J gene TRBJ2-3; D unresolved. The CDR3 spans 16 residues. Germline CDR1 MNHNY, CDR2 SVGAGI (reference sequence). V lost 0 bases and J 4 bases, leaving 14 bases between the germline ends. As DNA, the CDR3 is TGTGCCAGCAGTTACTCTCGGCCAGAGATTTCAGATACGCAGTATTTT. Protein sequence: CASSYSRPEISDTQYF.

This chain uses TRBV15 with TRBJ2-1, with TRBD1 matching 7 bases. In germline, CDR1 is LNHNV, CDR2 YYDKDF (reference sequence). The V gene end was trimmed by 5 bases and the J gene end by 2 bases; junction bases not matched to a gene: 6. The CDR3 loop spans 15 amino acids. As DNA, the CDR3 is TGTGCCACCAGCCCCCGAAGGGGGCCCTACAATGAGCAGTTCTTC. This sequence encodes CATSPRRGPYNEQFF.

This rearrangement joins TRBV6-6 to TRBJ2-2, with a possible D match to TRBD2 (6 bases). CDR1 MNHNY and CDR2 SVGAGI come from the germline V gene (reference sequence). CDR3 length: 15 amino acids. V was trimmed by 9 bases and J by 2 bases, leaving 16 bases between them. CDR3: CASQRGYANTGELFF. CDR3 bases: TGTGCCAGTCAACGGGGGTATGCTAACACCGGGGAGCTGTTTTTT.

Here the CDR3 reads CASSSFRVGEAFF. CDR3 in DNA: TGTGCCAGCAGCTCCTTCAGGGTGGGTGAAGCTTTCTTT. The chain employs TRBV7-2 and TRBJ1-1; a weak D match, TRBD1 (5 bases). With 4 bases removed from V and 7 bases from J, the gap between germline ends came to 13 bases. Germline CDR1 and CDR2: SGHTA and FQGNSA. The CDR3 is 13 residues long.

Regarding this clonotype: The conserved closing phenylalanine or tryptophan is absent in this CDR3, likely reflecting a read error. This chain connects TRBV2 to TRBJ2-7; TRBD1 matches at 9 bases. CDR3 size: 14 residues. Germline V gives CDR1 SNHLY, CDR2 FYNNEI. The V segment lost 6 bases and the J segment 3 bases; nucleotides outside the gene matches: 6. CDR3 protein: CASRDRGGGYEQYY. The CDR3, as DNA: TGTGCCAGCAGGGACAGGGGAGGAGGCTACGAGCAGTACTAC.

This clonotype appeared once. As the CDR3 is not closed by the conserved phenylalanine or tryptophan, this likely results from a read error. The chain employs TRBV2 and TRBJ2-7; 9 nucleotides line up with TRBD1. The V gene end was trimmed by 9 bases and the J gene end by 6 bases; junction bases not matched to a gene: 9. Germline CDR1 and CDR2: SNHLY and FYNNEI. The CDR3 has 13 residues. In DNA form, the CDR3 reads TGTGCCAGTGTGGGGGACAGGGCTCTCGAGCAGTACCTC. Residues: CASVGDRALEQYL.

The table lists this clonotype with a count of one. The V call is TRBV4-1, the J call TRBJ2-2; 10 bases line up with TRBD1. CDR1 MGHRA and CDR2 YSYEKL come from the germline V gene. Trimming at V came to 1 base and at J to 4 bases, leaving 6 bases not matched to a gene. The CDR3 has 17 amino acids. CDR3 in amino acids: CASSQGMTGGRTGELFF. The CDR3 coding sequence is TGCGCCAGCAGCCAAGGAATGACAGGGGGCCGCACCGGGGAGCTGTTTTTT.

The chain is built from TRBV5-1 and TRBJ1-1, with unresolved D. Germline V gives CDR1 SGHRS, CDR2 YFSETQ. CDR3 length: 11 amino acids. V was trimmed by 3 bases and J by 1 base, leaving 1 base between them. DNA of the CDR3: TGCGCCAGCAGCTCGAACACTGAAGCTTTCTTT. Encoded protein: CASSSNTEAFF.

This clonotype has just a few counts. CDR3 sequence: CASSLGAQGATETQYF. CDR3 nucleotides: TGTGCCAGCAGCTTAGGGGCGCAGGGGGCAACGGAGACCCAGTACTTC. This rearrangement joins TRBV11-2 to TRBJ2-5, with 8 bases identical to TRBD1. The germline gives CDR1 SGHAT, CDR2 FQNNGV. The V gene end was trimmed by 1 base and the J gene end by 5 bases; junction bases not matched to a gene: 9. The CDR3 is made up of 16 amino acids.

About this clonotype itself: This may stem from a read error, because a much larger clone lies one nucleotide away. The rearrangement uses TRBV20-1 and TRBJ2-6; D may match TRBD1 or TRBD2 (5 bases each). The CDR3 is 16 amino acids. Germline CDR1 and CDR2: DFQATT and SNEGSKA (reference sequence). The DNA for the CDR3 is TGCAGTGCTCCCCGGCCCTACGGCTCTGGGGGCAACGTCCTGACTTTC. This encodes CSAPRPYGSGGNVLTF.

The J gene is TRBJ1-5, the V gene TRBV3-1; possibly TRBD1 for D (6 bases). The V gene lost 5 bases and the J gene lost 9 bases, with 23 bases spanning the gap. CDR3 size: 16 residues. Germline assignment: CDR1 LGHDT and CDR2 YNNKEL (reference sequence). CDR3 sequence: CASSEGGGRTTRPQHF. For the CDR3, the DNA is TGTGCCAGCAGCGAGGGTGGGGGGCGAACCACCAGGCCCCAGCATTTT.

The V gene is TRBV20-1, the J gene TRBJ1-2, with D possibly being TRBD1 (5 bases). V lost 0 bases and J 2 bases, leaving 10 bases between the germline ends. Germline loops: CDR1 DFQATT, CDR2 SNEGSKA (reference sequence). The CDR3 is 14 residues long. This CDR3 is CSAREGGGNYGYTF. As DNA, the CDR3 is TGCAGTGCTAGAGAGGGGGGAGGGAACTATGGCTACACCTTC.

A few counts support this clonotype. CDR3 sequence: CSAGGLKETQYF. CDR3 nucleotides: TGCAGTGCTGGAGGGCTCAAAGAGACCCAGTACTTC. The genes are TRBV20-1 and TRBJ2-5; tentative D call: TRBD2 (6 bases). V was pared by 5 bases and J by 3 bases, with 10 bases between. CDR3 size: 12 residues. The germline V gene has CDR1 DFQATT and CDR2 SNEGSKA (reference sequence).